This section outlines one T cell receptor (beta chain) sequence together with its context. Its antigen is still unknown. The data derive from a study of T cell responses to AZD1222 COVID-19 vaccine. Whole-study results and caveats: Close to half of all spike-specific TCRs reportedly target regions of the variants that are unmutated. Donors were chiefly white British, with a greater number of females, and clonal diversity was perhaps underestimated. No repertoire was sampled before or during the peak T cell response, only after it.

The CDR3 contains 14 residues. CDR1 is ENHRY and CDR2 is SYGVKD in the germline V gene. The germline V and J ends were trimmed by 0 bases and 5 bases, with 8 bases remaining between them. TCRdb's table, derived via immunoSEQ multiplex PCR, lists solely in-frame clones and lacks some. This table has 95,000 to 150,000 clones, roughly nine tenths appearing once. J is TRBJ1-5 and V is TRBV10-3; D call uncertain. This sequence was found in an adult in good health. This specimen consisted of peripheral blood, obtained on day 0 of AZD1222 vaccination. In nucleotides, the CDR3 is TGTGCCATCAGTGAGTCTGGGTCTTATCAGCCCCAGCATTTT. It specifies CAISESGSYQPQHF.